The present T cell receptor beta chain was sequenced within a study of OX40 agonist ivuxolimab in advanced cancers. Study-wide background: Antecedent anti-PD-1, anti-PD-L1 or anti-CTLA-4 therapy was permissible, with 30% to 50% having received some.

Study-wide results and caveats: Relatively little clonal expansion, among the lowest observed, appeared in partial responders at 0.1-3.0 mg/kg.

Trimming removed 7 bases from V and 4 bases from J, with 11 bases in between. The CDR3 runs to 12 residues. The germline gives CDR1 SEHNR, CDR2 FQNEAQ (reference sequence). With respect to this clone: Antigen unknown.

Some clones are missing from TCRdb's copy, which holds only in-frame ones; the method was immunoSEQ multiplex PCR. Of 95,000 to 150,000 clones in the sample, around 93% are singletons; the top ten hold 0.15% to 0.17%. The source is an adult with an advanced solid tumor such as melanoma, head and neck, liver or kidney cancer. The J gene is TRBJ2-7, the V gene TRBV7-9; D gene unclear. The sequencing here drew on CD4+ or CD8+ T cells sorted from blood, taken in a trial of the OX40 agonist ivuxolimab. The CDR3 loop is CASTSYGYEQYF. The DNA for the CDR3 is TGTGCCAGCACCTCGTACGGTTACGAGCAGTACTTC.